The 18 T cell receptor beta chains presented below share a single source sample, sequenced in a study of blood T cell repertoires in COVID-19. Assay: immunoSEQ multiplex PCR; the TCRdb copy retains only in-frame clones and omits some. Among roughly 57,000 clones, 90% to 95% were seen once, and the ten largest hold approximately 3%. Sequenced material: peripheral blood. Every receptor here comes from a human donor in a cohort sampled during active COVID-19.

J is TRBJ1-3 and V is TRBV20-1; D gene uncertain. This CDR3 is built from 16 residues. V was cut by 3 bases and J by 6 bases, with 21 bases left in between. From germline, CDR1 is DFQATT and CDR2 SNEGSKA (reference sequence). The CDR3 coding sequence is TGCAGTGCTAGTCGCGGGTTAGATAGCGTCGTAAACACCATATATTTT. It specifies CSASRGLDSVVNTIYF.

This clone was counted a few times. This chain uses TRBV27 with TRBJ1-5, with TRBD1 matching over 11 bases. The V segment lost 5 bases and the J segment 5 bases; nucleotides outside the gene matches: 5. In germline, CDR1 is MNHEY, CDR2 SMNVEV (reference sequence). This CDR3 spans 15 amino acids. This CDR3 is CASSGGQGAYQPQHF. The CDR3 DNA sequence: TGTGCCAGCAGTGGAGGACAGGGGGCGTATCAGCCCCAGCATTTT.

CDR3 in amino acids: CASSPGTGSTGELFF. CDR3 bases: TGCGCCAGCAGCCCGGGGACAGGGTCGACCGGGGAGCTGTTTTTT. The V call is TRBV4-3, the J call TRBJ2-2, with TRBD1 identical over 9 bases. Germline V gene data show CDR1 as LGHNA and CDR2 as YSLEER. This CDR3 comprises 15 residues. Unmatched junction bases numbered 5, after V lost 4 bases and J lost 5 bases.

J is TRBJ1-1 and V is TRBV5-6; 8 nucleotides agree with TRBD1. Per the germline V gene, CDR1 is SGHDT and CDR2 is YYEEEE. The junction had 5 bases not matched to a gene; V was cut back by 0 bases and J by 1 base. The length of the CDR3 is 16 residues. The CDR3 loop is CASSLGPTGGNTEAFF. CDR3 DNA: TGTGCCAGCAGCTTGGGCCCTACAGGGGGGAACACTGAAGCTTTCTTT.

The chain recombines TRBV4-2 with TRBJ2-2; 8 nucleotides agree with TRBD1. V was clipped by 0 bases and J by 3 bases; unmatched bases: 6. This CDR3 comprises 17 residues. Germline V CDR1 and CDR2: LGHNA, YNFKEQ. CDR3 nucleotides: TGTGCCAGCAGCCAAGATCCAGGGGGCGTATACACCGGGGAGCTGTTTTTT. It translates to CASSQDPGGVYTGELFF.

The chain links TRBV19 to TRBJ2-3; 8 bases map to TRBD2. CDR1 and CDR2 (germline): LNHDA, SQIVND (reference sequence). The V gene end was trimmed by 8 bases and the J gene end by 4 bases; junction bases not matched to a gene: 5. The CDR3 loop spans 13 amino acids. This chain's CDR3 is CASQVGGADTQYF. CDR3 nucleotides: TGTGCCAGTCAGGTCGGGGGGGCAGATACGCAGTATTTT.

The rearrangement joins TRBV27 to TRBJ1-2, with a possible D match to TRBD1 (5 bases). CDR3 length: 15 amino acids. Germline-derived CDR1 and CDR2 are MNHEY and SMNVEV (reference sequence). V lost 5 bases and J lost 3, with 16 bases in between. The chain's CDR3 is CASSPFGGVDYGYTF. The CDR3 DNA sequence: TGTGCCAGCAGTCCCTTTGGGGGGGTAGACTATGGCTACACCTTC.

The V and J genes are TRBV30 and TRBJ1-6; TRBD1 matches 8 bases. V dropped 6 bases and J dropped 1; count of bases not matched to a gene: 5. Germline V CDR1 and CDR2: GTSNPN, SVGIG (reference sequence). The CDR3 totals 15 residues. The CDR3 DNA reads as TGTGCCTGTCGACAGGGGACGTCCTATAATTCACCCCTCCACTTT. Translated: CACRQGTSYNSPLHF.

The rearrangement uses TRBV9 and TRBJ2-3; possible D gene TRBD1, 5 bases. This CDR3 has 14 residues. CDR1 and CDR2 (germline): SGDLS, YYNGEE. Trimming took 1 base from V and 3 from J, leaving 9 bases between them. The CDR3 DNA is TGTGCCAGCAGCGTATGGGGCGCAACAGATACGCAGTATTTT. Translating gives CASSVWGATDTQYF. Supplemented by reference TRBV9 and TRBJ2-3, the full variable domain reads DSGVTQTPKHLITATGQRVTLRCSPRSGDLSVYWYQQSLDQGLQFLIQYYNGEERAKGNILERFSAQQFPDLHSELNLSSLELGDSALYFCASSVWGATDTQYFGPGTRLTVL.

This chain links TRBV21-1 with TRBJ2-7; the table's D call TRBD1 went unverified against the DNA. TRBV21-1 has pseudogene status. This CDR3 is built from 15 residues. In nucleotides, the CDR3 is TGTGCCAGCAGCAAAGTAGGCAGGGGGCCCTACGAGCAGTACGTC. This sequence encodes CASSKVGRGPYEQYV.

This rearrangement joins TRBV6-6 to TRBJ1-1; D remains unclear. The CDR3 covers 13 residues. Trimming cost V 6 bases and J 0 bases, with 8 bases left between them. CDR1 and CDR2 from the germline V gene are MNHNY and SVGAGI (reference sequence). The CDR3 spells CASRTSVNTEAFF. CDR3 nucleotide sequence: TGTGCCAGCAGGACATCCGTGAACACTGAAGCTTTCTTT.

The chain is built from TRBV6-2 or TRBV6-3 and TRBJ2-4, with a tentative D call TRBD2 (6 bases). Deletions cut 2 bases from V and 2 bases from J, with 16 bases between. The CDR3 runs 17 residues. The germline V gene has CDR1 MNHEY and CDR2 SVGEGT. The CDR3 spells CASSYESGEWSKNIQYF. The CDR3 DNA reads as TGTGCCAGCAGTTACGAATCGGGGGAGTGGTCCAAAAACATTCAGTACTTC.

This chain connects TRBV2 to TRBJ1-2; unclear D gene. CDR1 is SNHLY and CDR2 is FYNNEI in the germline V gene. CDR3 length: 14 amino acids. Trimming took off 6 bases at V and 2 bases at J, with 13 bases between the two ends. The CDR3 spells CASRPRNLNYGYTF. The CDR3 nucleotides read TGTGCCAGCAGGCCCCGCAACTTGAACTATGGCTACACCTTC.

This clone was observed once. The genes are TRBV7-8 and TRBJ1-6, with TRBD1 as a possible D gene (5 bases). Germline CDR1 is SGHVS and CDR2 is FQNEAQ. Trimming pared 0 bases from V and 7 bases from J, leaving 10 bases between. The CDR3 is made up of 15 amino acids. CDR3 DNA: TGTGCCAGCAGCTTAGCGGGACTCAAAAATTCACCCCTCCACTTT. Encoded protein: CASSLAGLKNSPLHF. Combining the CDR3 with reference TRBV7-8 and TRBJ1-6 gives the whole variable domain GAGVSQSPRYKVAKRGQDVALRCDPISGHVSLFWYQQALGQGPEFLTYFQNEAQLDKSGLPSDRFFAERPEGSVSTLKIQRTQQEDSAVYLCASSLAGLKNSPLHFGNGTRLTVT.

This sequence joins TRBV19 and TRBJ2-7; 10 nucleotides agree with TRBD1. The germline V gene encodes CDR1 LNHDA and CDR2 SQIVND (reference sequence). The CDR3 has 16 residues. V lost 5 bases and J lost 3; bases outside the gene matches: 10. CDR3 sequence: CASSGFPGQGLYEQYF. The CDR3 DNA reads TGTGCCAGTAGTGGCTTCCCGGGACAGGGGCTCTACGAGCAGTACTTC. Filled out from reference TRBV19 and TRBJ2-7, the complete variable domain reads DGGITQSPKYLFRKEGQNVTLSCEQNLNHDAMYWYRQDPGQGLRLIYYSQIVNDFQKGDIAEGYSVSREKKESFPLTVTSAQKNPTAFYLCASSGFPGQGLYEQYFGPGTRLTVT.

The genes are TRBV6-6 and TRBJ2-1; 8 bases align to TRBD1. Germline loops: CDR1 MNHNY, CDR2 SVGAGI (reference sequence). The CDR3 consists of 15 residues. The CDR3 DNA reads as TGTGGTACGAATATGGGACAGGTATCCTACAATGAGCAGTTCTTC. It is translated as CGTNMGQVSYNEQFF.

The chain joins TRBV10-3 to TRBJ2-2; 8 nucleotides agree with TRBD1. Per germline, CDR1 ENHRY and CDR2 SYGVKD. Trimming cost V 10 bases and J 6 bases; bases outside gene matches: 10. This CDR3 has 14 residues. In DNA, the CDR3 is TGTGCCACCGGAGCAGGGGGCGCATCCGGGGAGCTGTTTTTT. Translating it yields CATGAGGASGELFF.

The genes are TRBV4-3 and TRBJ2-2; D is undetermined. V gave up 0 bases and J gave up 0 bases, with 5 bases separating them. CDR3 length equals 15 residues. The germline V gene encodes CDR1 LGHNA and CDR2 YSLEER. This CDR3 is CASSQDYPNTGELFF. The DNA for the CDR3 is TGCGCCAGCAGCCAAGACTATCCGAACACCGGGGAGCTGTTTTTT.